Given below is one T cell receptor (beta chain) in context. Antigen: not known. The data were taken from a study of T cell responses to AZD1222 COVID-19 vaccine. General study results and limits: Increased Spike-specific TCR breadth and depth were observed after two AZD1222 doses. Donor demographics were predominantly white British with a female majority; clonal diversity may be underestimated.

Sequencing used immunoSEQ multiplex PCR; TCRdb keeps in-frame clones, though not all of them. The sample holds 100,000 to 150,000 clones, 93% seen once. Germline-derived CDR1 and CDR2 are MNHEY and SVGAGI. Trimming took 11 bases from V and 2 from J, leaving 16 bases between them. The CDR3 loop spans 15 amino acids. The clonotype comes from an adult in good health. Specimen: peripheral blood, collected on day 0 of AZD1222 vaccination. The V call is TRBV6-5, the J call TRBJ2-6, with no clear D. The CDR3 bases are TGTGCCCTTAACGAGAGAGGCGCTGGGGCCAACGTCCTGACTTTC. It encodes CALNERGAGANVLTF.